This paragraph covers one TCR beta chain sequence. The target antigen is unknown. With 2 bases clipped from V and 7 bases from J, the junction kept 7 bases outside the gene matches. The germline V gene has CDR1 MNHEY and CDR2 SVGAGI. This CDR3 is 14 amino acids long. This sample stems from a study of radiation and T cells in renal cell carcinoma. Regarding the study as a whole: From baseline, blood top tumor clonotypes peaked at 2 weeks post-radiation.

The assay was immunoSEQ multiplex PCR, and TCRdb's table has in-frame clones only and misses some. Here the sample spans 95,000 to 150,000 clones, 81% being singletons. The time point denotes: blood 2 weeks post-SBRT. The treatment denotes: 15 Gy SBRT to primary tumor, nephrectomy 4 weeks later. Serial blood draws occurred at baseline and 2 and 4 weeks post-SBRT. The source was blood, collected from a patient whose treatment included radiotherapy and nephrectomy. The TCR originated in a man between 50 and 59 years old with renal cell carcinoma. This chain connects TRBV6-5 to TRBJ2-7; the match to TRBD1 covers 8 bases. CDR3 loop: CASSYGQGAEEQYF. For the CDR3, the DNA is TGTGCCAGCAGTTACGGGCAGGGGGCGGAAGAGCAGTACTTC.